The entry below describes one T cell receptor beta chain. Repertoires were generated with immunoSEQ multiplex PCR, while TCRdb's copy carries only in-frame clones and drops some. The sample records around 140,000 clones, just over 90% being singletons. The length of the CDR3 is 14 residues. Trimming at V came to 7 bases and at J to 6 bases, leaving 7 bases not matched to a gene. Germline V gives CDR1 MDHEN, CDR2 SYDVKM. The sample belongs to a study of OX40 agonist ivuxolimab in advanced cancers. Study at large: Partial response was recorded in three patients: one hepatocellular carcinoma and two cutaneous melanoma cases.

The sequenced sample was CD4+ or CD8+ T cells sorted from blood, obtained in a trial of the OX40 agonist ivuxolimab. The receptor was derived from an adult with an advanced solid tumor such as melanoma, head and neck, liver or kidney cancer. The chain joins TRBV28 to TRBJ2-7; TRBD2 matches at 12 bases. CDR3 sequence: CASKGLAGLLEQYF. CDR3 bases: TGTGCCAGCAAGGGACTAGCGGGTTTGCTCGAGCAGTACTTC.